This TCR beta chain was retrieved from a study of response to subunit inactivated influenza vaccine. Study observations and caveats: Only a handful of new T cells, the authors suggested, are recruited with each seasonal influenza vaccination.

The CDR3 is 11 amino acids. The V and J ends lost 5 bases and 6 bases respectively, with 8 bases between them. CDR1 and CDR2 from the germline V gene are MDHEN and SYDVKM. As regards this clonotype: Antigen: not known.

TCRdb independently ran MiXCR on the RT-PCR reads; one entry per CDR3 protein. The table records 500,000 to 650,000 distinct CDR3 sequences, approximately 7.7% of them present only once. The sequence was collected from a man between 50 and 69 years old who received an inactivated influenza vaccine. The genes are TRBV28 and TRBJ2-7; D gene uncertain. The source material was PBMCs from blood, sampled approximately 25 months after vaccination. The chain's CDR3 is CASSRSREQYF. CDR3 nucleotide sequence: TGTGCCAGCAGTCGTTCTCGCGAGCAGTACTTC.